This T cell receptor (beta chain) was captured by sequencing in a study of spatial heterogeneity in lung cancer. Study information: Alpha-chain detections were consistently fewer than beta-chain detections among the sequences.

Each TCR cDNA molecule carried a unique molecular identifier. TCRdb recomputed calls from the 5' RACE reads with MiXCR, one row per CDR3 protein. Here the sample spans 25,000 to 30,000 distinct CDR3 sequences, about 8.1% being singletons. Time point denoted: sample taken at primary tumor resection. Whole RNA, which was extracted from tumor, nontumor lung tissue or frozen PBMC, was sequenced without any cell sorting. Samples came from approximately 65 TRACERx patients with untreated early-stage lung cancer. Concerning this clonotype: Its antigen is not known.

Whole-study findings and limits: Whereas they appeared in blood less at follow-up, ubiquitous expanded tumor TCRs appeared there more at resection.

V dropped 0 bases and J dropped 0; count of bases not matched to a gene: 2. From germline, CDR1 is GTSNPN and CDR2 SVGIG (reference sequence). The CDR3 consists of 15 residues. This chain joins TRBV30 and TRBJ1-5, with 7 positions matching TRBD1. The sequence was collected from a female donor with early-stage non-small cell lung cancer. This sample comprised PBMCs, obtained at surgery. Here the CDR3 DNA reads TGTGCCTGGAGTGTAGGGACAGTTAGCAATCAGCCCCAGCATTTT. Translated: CAWSVGTVSNQPQHF.